The 15 T cell receptor beta chains presented below share a single source sample, sequenced in a study of early T cells in non-severe SARS-CoV-2 infection. TCRdb reprocessed the 5' RACE reads with MiXCR, giving one entry per CDR3 protein. The top ten hold 3.5% to 4% of the sample, which has 60,000 to 75,000 distinct CDR3 sequences, around 4.2% seen once. Sequencing used whole blood, obtained at baseline. The origin of the receptors is an adult who was a healthcare worker with PCR-confirmed SARS-CoV-2 infection or an uninfected control (not recorded which). The donor label of this sample is uncertain.

The chain is built from TRBV19 and TRBJ1-1; TRBD1 might be the D (5 bases). The CDR3 length is 12 residues. Germline-derived CDR1 and CDR2 are LNHDA and SQIVND (reference sequence). V lost 5 bases and J lost 9, with 13 bases in between. The CDR3, as DNA: TGTGCCAGTAGTGCTGGCAGGGCAAAAGCTTTCTTT. Translating gives CASSAGRAKAFF. Combining the CDR3 with reference TRBV19 and TRBJ1-1 gives the whole variable domain DGGITQSPKYLFRKEGQNVTLSCEQNLNHDAMYWYRQDPGQGLRLIYYSQIVNDFQKGDIAEGYSVSREKKESFPLTVTSAQKNPTAFYLCASSAGRAKAFFGQGTRLTVV.

This clonotype has only a few counts. The J gene is TRBJ2-1, the V gene TRBV6-5; possibly TRBD1 for D (5 bases). This CDR3 region has 15 residues. V lost 0 bases to trimming and J lost 7 bases, with 13 bases between them. The germline CDR1 and CDR2 sequences are MNHEY and SVGAGI. CDR3 region: CASSYSIVGLNEQFF. The CDR3 DNA reads TGTGCCAGCAGTTACTCGATAGTGGGGCTGAATGAGCAGTTCTTC.

This clonotype showed up just a few times. Sequence at one end of the junction differs from germline and may be a read error. V and J are TRBV25-1 and TRBJ1-6; TRBD1 might be the D (6 bases). This CDR3 has 14 amino acids. Germline lookup yields CDR1 MGHDK and CDR2 SYGVNS. Here the CDR3 reads CANSESGVGSPLHF. CDR3 coding DNA: TGTGCCAACAGTGAATCAGGGGTTGGTTCACCCCTCCACTTT.

This clonotype was counted only a few times. The genes are TRBV4-3 and TRBJ2-3, with D possibly being TRBD2 (6 bases). This CDR3 has 15 amino acids. V lost 0 bases, J lost 2 bases, and 9 bases lay in between. Germline V gene sequence: CDR1 LGHNA, CDR2 YSLEER. The CDR3 bases are TGCGCCAGCAGCCAAGATCCGGGGGTCACAGATACGCAGTATTTT. This encodes CASSQDPGVTDTQYF.

This clonotype was picked up many times. The gene calls are TRBV29-1 and TRBJ2-7, with D possibly TRBD2 on 5 matching bases. Per the germline V gene, CDR1 is SQVTM and CDR2 is ANQGSEA. V was shortened by 8 bases and J by 4 bases, with 21 bases between the two germline ends. The CDR3 totals 14 residues. The DNA for the CDR3 is TGCAGCTTCCGGACCGGAGGAGCGTTATACGAGCAGTACTTC. This sequence encodes CSFRTGGALYEQYF.

This clonotype was detected a few times. The chain combines TRBV6-1 with TRBJ1-1; D unclear. The V end lost 4 bases, the J end lost 3 bases, and 9 bases lay between the germline ends. CDR1 MNHNS and CDR2 SASEGT come from the germline V gene. This CDR3 has 13 residues. CDR3: CASSVTVYTEAFF. CDR3 coding DNA: TGTGCCAGCAGTGTGACGGTTTACACTGAAGCTTTCTTT.

This clonotype came up many times. The gene calls are TRBV12-3 or TRBV12-4 and TRBJ1-1, with unresolved D. The CDR3 extends over 13 amino acids. The ends were cut back, 6 bases at V and 3 bases at J, with 11 bases in the middle. The CDR3 region is CASRTRAYTEAFF. The DNA for the CDR3 is TGTGCCAGCAGGACCCGGGCTTACACTGAAGCTTTCTTT.

V is TRBV30 and J is TRBJ1-5, with D perhaps matching TRBD1 (5 bases). The CDR3 extends over 14 amino acids. Germline V gives CDR1 GTSNPN, CDR2 SVGIG (reference sequence). V lost 3 bases and J lost 0, with 9 bases in between. DNA of the CDR3: TGTGCCTGGAGGGTCCAGGGTAGCAATCAGCCCCAGCATTTT. This translates into CAWRVQGSNQPQHF. The full variable domain, in which reference TRBV30 and TRBJ1-5 provide the parts outside the CDR3, is SQTIHQWPATLVQPVGSPLSLECTVEGTSNPNLYWYRQAAGRGLQLLFYSVGIGQISSEVPQNLSASRPQDRQFILSSKKLLLSDSGFYLCAWRVQGSNQPQHFGDGTRLSIL.

This clonotype was seen only a few times. In DNA form, the CDR3 reads TGTGCCAGCGCCACCCTACAGGGTCCCCCGTACGAGCAGTACTTC. It codes for CASATLQGPPYEQYF. The chain links TRBV28 to TRBJ2-7; D is perhaps TRBD1 (6 bases). V dropped 8 bases and J dropped 4 bases, with 21 bases sitting between them. The CDR3 sequence is 15 residues long. CDR1 and CDR2 from the germline V gene are MDHEN and SYDVKM.

This clonotype was seen at least ten times. The chain joins TRBV20-1 to TRBJ2-5, with 7 bases aligning to TRBD1. The length of the CDR3 is 13 residues. The V gene's germline CDR1 is DFQATT and CDR2 SNEGSKA (reference sequence). V gave up 5 bases and J gave up 3 bases; unmatched junction bases: 6. Here the CDR3 reads CSALRDSKETQYF. For the CDR3, the DNA is TGCAGTGCTCTACGGGACAGCAAAGAGACCCAGTACTTC.

In its sample, this clonotype was seen many times. The CDR3 reads CATSRTEYYEAFF. For the CDR3, the DNA is TGTGCCACCAGCAGAACAGAATACTATGAAGCTTTCTTT. V is TRBV15 and J is TRBJ1-1; no definite D call. The V gene lost 2 bases and the J gene lost 7 bases, with 11 bases spanning the gap. The V gene's germline CDR1 is LNHNV and CDR2 YYDKDF (reference sequence). This CDR3 has 13 amino acids.

The sample holds many counts of this clonotype. The V and J genes are TRBV18 and TRBJ1-6; D is possibly TRBD1 (6 bases). Trimming stripped 2 bases from V and 9 bases from J, with 8 bases between. This CDR3 contains 13 residues. In germline, CDR1 is KGHSH, CDR2 LQKENI. The CDR3 is CASSPGGTSPLHF. The DNA of the CDR3 is TGTGCCAGCTCACCAGGGGGCACTTCACCCCTCCACTTT.

Ten or more counts support this clonotype. The chain joins TRBV4-3 to TRBJ2-1; 8 nucleotides align to TRBD2. Looked up from germline, CDR1 is LGHNA and CDR2 is YSLEER. V was clipped by 1 base and J by 7 bases; unmatched bases: 6. The CDR3 spans 15 residues. The CDR3 coding sequence is TGCGCCAGCAGCCAAGTCGGGGGGGCCGCGAATGAGCAGTTCTTC. Encoded protein: CASSQVGGAANEQFF.

The rearrangement links TRBV6-6 to TRBJ2-7; D remains unclear. This CDR3 is built from 13 residues. V was trimmed by 7 bases and J by 4 bases, leaving 14 bases between them. From germline, CDR1 is MNHNY and CDR2 SVGAGI (reference sequence). DNA of the CDR3: TGTGCCAGCACCAAAGGCGGCATTTACGAGCAGTACTTC. This codes for CASTKGGIYEQYF.

This clonotype was seen repeatedly, ten times or more. The chain links TRBV29-1 to TRBJ2-7; the D gene is possibly TRBD1 (6 bases). There are 10 residues in the CDR3. Germline V gene lookup returns CDR1 SQVTM and CDR2 ANQGSEA. CDR3 nucleotide sequence: TGCAGGGACAGCTCCTACGAGCAGTACTTC. Residues: CRDSSYEQYF.